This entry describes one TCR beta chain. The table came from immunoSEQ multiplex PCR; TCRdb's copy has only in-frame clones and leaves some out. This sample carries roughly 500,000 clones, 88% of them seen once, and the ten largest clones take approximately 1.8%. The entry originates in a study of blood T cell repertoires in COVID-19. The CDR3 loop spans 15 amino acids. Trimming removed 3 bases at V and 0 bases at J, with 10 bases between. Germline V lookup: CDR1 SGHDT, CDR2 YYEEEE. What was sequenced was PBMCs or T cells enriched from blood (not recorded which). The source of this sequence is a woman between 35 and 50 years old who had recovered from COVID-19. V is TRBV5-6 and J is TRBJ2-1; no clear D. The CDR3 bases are TGTGCCAGCAGCTCTTACGGTCCCTCCTACAATGAGCAGTTCTTC. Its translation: CASSSYGPSYNEQFF.